Given below is one TCR beta chain in context. The data stem from a study of CD8 T cells in Susac syndrome. There are 14 residues in the CDR3. Germline V gene sequence: CDR1 DFQATT, CDR2 SNEGSKA (reference sequence). Trimming cost V 3 bases and J 0 bases; bases outside gene matches: 4. An input of about 0.45 to 1 ug of RNA was subjected to reverse transcription using random hexamers. One entry per CDR3 protein, called by TCRdb with MiXCR from the immunoSEQ multiplex PCR reads. Of more than 110,000 distinct CDR3 sequences in the sample, around 94% were seen once. The rearrangement links TRBV20-1 to TRBJ2-5, with TRBD2 matching over 7 bases. This receptor was taken from a human donor in good health. What was sequenced was CD8+ T cells from PBMCs. CDR3 region: CSASSGAYQETQYF. CDR3 DNA sequence: TGCAGTGCTAGCAGCGGGGCGTACCAAGAGACCCAGTACTTC.